One sample yielded the 13 T cell receptor beta chains listed below, sequenced in a study of cytomegalovirus exposure and HLA in healthy donors. PCR involved 60 Vbeta and 13 Jbeta primers. TCRdb keeps only in-frame clones here, not all; method: immunoSEQ multiplex PCR. The sample includes about 140,000 clones, roughly 79% of them seen just once. Sequenced: PBMCs. The receptors originated from a man aged 30 to 45 in good health and CMV-seropositive.

The chain uses TRBV18 and TRBJ2-1, with 9 bases aligning to TRBD2. V trimming: 3 bases; J trimming: 6 bases; junction bases outside the gene matches: 3. The germline V gene encodes CDR1 KGHSH and CDR2 LQKENI. This CDR3 is 14 amino acids long. In DNA form, the CDR3 reads TGTGCCAGCTCACCGCAGACTAGCGGCAATGAGCAGTTCTTC. Amino acid sequence: CASSPQTSGNEQFF.

The V and J genes are TRBV5-1 and TRBJ2-2, with 7 bases lining up with TRBD2. In germline, CDR1 is SGHRS, CDR2 YFSETQ. This CDR3 has 15 amino acids. V was pared by 5 bases and J by 0 bases, with 4 bases of the junction left unmatched. The CDR3 DNA reads TGCGCCAGCAGAGAGAGCGGGGCGAACACCGGGGAGCTGTTTTTT. Translated, it gives CASRESGANTGELFF.

The CDR3 DNA reads as TGCGCCAGCAGCATCAGACAGGGGGCAACAGATACGCAGTATTTT. Translation: CASSIRQGATDTQYF. The chain couples TRBV5-1 to TRBJ2-3; 10 bases align to TRBD1. Germline loops: CDR1 SGHRS, CDR2 YFSETQ. V trimming: 4 bases; J trimming: 3 bases; junction bases outside the gene matches: 5. The CDR3 length is 15 residues.

This chain links TRBV9 with TRBJ2-1; possibly TRBD2 for D (6 bases). V lost 4 bases to trimming and J lost 3 bases, with 14 bases between them. Germline values: CDR1 SGDLS, CDR2 YYNGEE. This CDR3 contains 15 residues. CDR3 DNA sequence: TGTGCCAGCAGCCCGGGACTTAGGGACTACAATGAGCAGTTCTTC. Residues: CASSPGLRDYNEQFF.

The gene calls are TRBV18 and TRBJ2-3; TRBD2 matches 9 bases. CDR1 is KGHSH and CDR2 is LQKENI in the germline V gene. This CDR3 has 13 residues. Germline trimming cut 9 bases from V and 6 bases from J; bases unmatched to any gene: 7. CDR3 nucleotides: TGTGCCAGTTCCGGGACTAGCTCGGATACGCAGTATTTT. Encoded protein: CASSGTSSDTQYF.

The V and J genes are TRBV5-1 and TRBJ1-1, with D possibly being TRBD1 (6 bases). Germline V gene data show CDR1 as SGHRS and CDR2 as YFSETQ. The CDR3 contains 15 residues. Trimming removed 0 bases at V and 1 base at J, with 10 bases between. DNA of the CDR3: TGCGCCAGCAGCTTGGGTACAGGGTCGAACACTGAAGCTTTCTTT. Its protein product is CASSLGTGSNTEAFF. Using reference TRBV5-1 and TRBJ1-1 for the parts outside the CDR3, the full variable domain is KAGVTQTPRYLIKTRGQQVTLSCSPISGHRSVSWYQQTPGQGLQFLFEYFSETQRNKGNFPGRFSGRQFSNSRSEMNVSTLELGDSALYLCASSLGTGSNTEAFFGQGTRLTVV.

This clone has just a few counts. V is TRBV4-2 and J is TRBJ1-4; TRBD1 agrees at 12 bases. The CDR3 length is 17 residues. The J segment lost 4 bases and the V segment lost 4 bases, leaving 7 bases of the junction unmatched. Per the germline V gene, CDR1 is LGHNA and CDR2 is YNFKEQ. CDR3 residues: CASSPSGTGGDNEKLFF. DNA for the CDR3: TGTGCCAGCAGCCCTTCGGGGACAGGGGGCGATAATGAAAAACTGTTTTTT.

This rearrangement joins TRBV19 to TRBJ1-4; D is uncertain. Trimming took 6 bases from V and 14 from J, leaving 13 bases between them. This CDR3 has 11 residues. CDR1 LNHDA and CDR2 SQIVND come from the germline V gene (reference sequence). CDR3 DNA sequence: TGTGCCAGTAGAACAAAGTCGTGGCTGTTTTTT. Translated: CASRTKSWLFF.

CDR3: CASSPTDNEQFF. The CDR3 DNA reads as TGTGCCAGCAGCCCGACTGACAATGAGCAGTTCTTC. The chain couples TRBV6-6 to TRBJ2-1; D uncertain. CDR1 MNHNY and CDR2 SVGAGI come from the germline V gene (reference sequence). Deletions cut 6 bases from V and 5 bases from J, with 8 bases between. This CDR3 comprises 12 residues.

The genes are TRBV19 and TRBJ2-2; 8 bases are a match to TRBD2. Germline trimming cut 7 bases from V and 6 bases from J; bases unmatched to any gene: 10. CDR1 is LNHDA and CDR2 is SQIVND in the germline V gene (reference sequence). The CDR3 contains 15 residues. The CDR3 DNA follows: TGTGCCAGTACCCCCGGGACTAGGTATGCCGGGGAGCTGTTTTTT. This codes for CASTPGTRYAGELFF. Using reference TRBV19 and TRBJ2-2 for the parts outside the CDR3, the full variable domain is DGGITQSPKYLFRKEGQNVTLSCEQNLNHDAMYWYRQDPGQGLRLIYYSQIVNDFQKGDIAEGYSVSREKKESFPLTVTSAQKNPTAFYLCASTPGTRYAGELFFGEGSRLTVL.

On this clone itself: At one end the junction does not follow the germline gene, possibly because of a read error. V is TRBV7-9 and J is TRBJ2-7; either TRBD1 or TRBD2 may fit D (5 bases each). The CDR3 length is 14 residues. Germline V CDR1 and CDR2: SEHNR, FQNEAQ (reference sequence). Here the CDR3 DNA reads TGTTCCAGCAGCTTAGCGAAGGGGTCCCACGAGCAGTACTTC. It encodes CSSSLAKGSHEQYF. Using reference TRBV7-9 and TRBJ2-7 for the parts outside the CDR3, the full variable domain is DTGVSQNPRHKITKRGQNVTFRCDPISEHNRLYWYRQTLGQGPEFLTYFQNEAQLEKSRLLSDRFSAERPKGSFSTLEIQRTEQGDSAMYLCSSSLAKGSHEQYFGPGTRLTVT.

This chain links TRBV7-8 with TRBJ2-6; 9 bases align to TRBD1. Germline CDR1 and CDR2: SGHVS and FQNEAQ. V gave up 3 bases and J gave up 0 bases; unmatched junction bases: 6. This CDR3 region has 18 residues. The CDR3 bases are TGTGCCAGCAGCTTGGGGACAGGGCCCCTCTCTGGGGCCAACGTCCTGACTTTC. It encodes CASSLGTGPLSGANVLTF.

This chain links TRBV5-1 with TRBJ2-3; 7 bases match TRBD1. The CDR3 loop spans 16 amino acids. The germline V gene has CDR1 SGHRS and CDR2 YFSETQ. V was pared by 3 bases and J by 0 bases, with 7 bases of the junction left unmatched. CDR3 region: CASSSRGQFSTDTQYF. CDR3 bases: TGCGCCAGCAGCTCCAGGGGACAGTTTAGCACAGATACGCAGTATTTT.